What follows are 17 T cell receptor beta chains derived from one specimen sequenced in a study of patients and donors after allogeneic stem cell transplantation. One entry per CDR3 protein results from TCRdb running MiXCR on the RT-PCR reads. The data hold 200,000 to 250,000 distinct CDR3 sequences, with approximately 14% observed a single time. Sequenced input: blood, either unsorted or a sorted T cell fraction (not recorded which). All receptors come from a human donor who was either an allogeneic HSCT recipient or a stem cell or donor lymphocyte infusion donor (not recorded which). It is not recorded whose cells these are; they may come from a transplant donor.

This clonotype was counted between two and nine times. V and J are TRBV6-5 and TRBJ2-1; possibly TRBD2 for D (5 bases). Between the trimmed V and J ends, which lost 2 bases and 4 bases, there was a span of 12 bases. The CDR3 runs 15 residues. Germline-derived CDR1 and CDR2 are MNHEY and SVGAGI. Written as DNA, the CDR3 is TGTGCCAGCAGTTACGCGACGGAGGAGTACAATGAGCAGTTCTTC. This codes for CASSYATEEYNEQFF.

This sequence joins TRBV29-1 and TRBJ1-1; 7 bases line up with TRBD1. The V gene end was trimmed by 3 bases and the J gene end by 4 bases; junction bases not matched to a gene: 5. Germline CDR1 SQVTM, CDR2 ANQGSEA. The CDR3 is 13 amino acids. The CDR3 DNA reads TGCAGCGTTGAGGCCAGGGGGGCCACTGAAGCTTTCTTT. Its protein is CSVEARGATEAFF.

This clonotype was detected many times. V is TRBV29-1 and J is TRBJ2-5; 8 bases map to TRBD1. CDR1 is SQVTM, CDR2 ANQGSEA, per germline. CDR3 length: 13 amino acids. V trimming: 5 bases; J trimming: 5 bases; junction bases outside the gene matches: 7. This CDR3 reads CSVLTGGMETQYF. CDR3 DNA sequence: TGCAGCGTTTTAACAGGGGGTATGGAGACCCAGTACTTC.

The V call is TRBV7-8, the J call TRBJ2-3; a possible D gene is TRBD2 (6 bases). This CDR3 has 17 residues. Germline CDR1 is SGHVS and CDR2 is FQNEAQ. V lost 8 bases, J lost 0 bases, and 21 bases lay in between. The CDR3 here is CASVYPAGRRSTDTQYF. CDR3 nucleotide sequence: TGTGCCAGCGTATACCCGGCGGGGCGGAGAAGCACAGATACGCAGTATTTT. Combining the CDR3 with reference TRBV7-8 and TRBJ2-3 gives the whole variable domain GAGVSQSPRYKVAKRGQDVALRCDPISGHVSLFWYQQALGQGPEFLTYFQNEAQLDKSGLPSDRFFAERPEGSVSTLKIQRTQQEDSAVYLCASVYPAGRRSTDTQYFGPGTRLTVL.

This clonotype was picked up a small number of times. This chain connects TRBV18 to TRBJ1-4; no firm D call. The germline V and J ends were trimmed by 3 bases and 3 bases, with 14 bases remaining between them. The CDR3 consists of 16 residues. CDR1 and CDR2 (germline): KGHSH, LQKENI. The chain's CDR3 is CASSPFHGDANEKLFF. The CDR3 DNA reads TGTGCCAGCTCACCCTTCCATGGGGATGCTAATGAAAAACTGTTTTTT.

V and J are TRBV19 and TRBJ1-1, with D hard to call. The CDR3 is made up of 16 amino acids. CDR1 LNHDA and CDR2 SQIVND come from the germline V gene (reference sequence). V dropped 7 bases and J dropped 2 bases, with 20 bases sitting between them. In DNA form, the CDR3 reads TGTGCCAGTACCAGACCATTCCCATCAGAAAACACTGAAGCTTTCTTT. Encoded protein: CASTRPFPSENTEAFF.

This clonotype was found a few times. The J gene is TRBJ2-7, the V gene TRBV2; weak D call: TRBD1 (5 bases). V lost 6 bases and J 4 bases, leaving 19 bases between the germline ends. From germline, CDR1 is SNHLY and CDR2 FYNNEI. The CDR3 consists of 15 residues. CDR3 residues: CASRPKGRTKYEQYF. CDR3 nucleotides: TGTGCCAGCAGACCCAAGGGCCGGACAAAGTACGAGCAGTACTTC.

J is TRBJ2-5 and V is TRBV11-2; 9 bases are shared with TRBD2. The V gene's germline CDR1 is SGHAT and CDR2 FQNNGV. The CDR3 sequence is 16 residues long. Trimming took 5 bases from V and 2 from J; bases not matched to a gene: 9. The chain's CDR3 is CASSPASAGGQETQYF. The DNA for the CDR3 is TGTGCCAGCAGCCCCGCCTCAGCGGGGGGTCAAGAGACCCAGTACTTC.

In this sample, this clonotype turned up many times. CDR3 residues: CASRRRLADNEQFF. In nucleotides, the CDR3 is TGTGCCAGCAGGCGGCGACTAGCCGACAATGAGCAGTTCTTC. This chain connects TRBV2 to TRBJ2-1, with 7 bases matching TRBD2. With V trimmed by 6 bases and J by 5 bases, 7 bases remained unmatched. The CDR3 spans 14 residues. CDR1 is SNHLY, CDR2 FYNNEI, per germline. Based on the CDR3 plus reference TRBV2 and TRBJ2-1, the full variable domain is EPEVTQTPSHQVTQMGQEVILRCVPISNHLYFYWYRQILGQKVEFLVSFYNNEISEKSEIFDDQFSVERPDGSNFTLKIRSTKLEDSAMYFCASRRRLADNEQFFGPGTRLTVL.

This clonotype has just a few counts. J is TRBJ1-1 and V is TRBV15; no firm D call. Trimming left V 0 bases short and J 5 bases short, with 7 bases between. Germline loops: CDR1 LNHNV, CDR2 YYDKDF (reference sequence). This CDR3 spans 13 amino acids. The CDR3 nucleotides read TGTGCCACCAGCAGAGAAGGAGGGACTGAAGCTTTCTTT. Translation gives CATSREGGTEAFF.

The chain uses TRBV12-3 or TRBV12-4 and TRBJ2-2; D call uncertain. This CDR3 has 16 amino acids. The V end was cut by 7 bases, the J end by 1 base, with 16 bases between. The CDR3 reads CASTLGRIKNTGELFF. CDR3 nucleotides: TGTGCCAGCACCCTAGGCCGCATAAAGAACACCGGGGAGCTGTTTTTT.

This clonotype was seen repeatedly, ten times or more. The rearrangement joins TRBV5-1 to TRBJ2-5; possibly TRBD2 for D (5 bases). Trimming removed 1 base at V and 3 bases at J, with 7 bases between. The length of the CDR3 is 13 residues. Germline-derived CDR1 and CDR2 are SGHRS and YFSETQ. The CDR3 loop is CASSLNGEETQYF. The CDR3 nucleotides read TGCGCCAGCAGCTTGAACGGGGAAGAGACCCAGTACTTC.

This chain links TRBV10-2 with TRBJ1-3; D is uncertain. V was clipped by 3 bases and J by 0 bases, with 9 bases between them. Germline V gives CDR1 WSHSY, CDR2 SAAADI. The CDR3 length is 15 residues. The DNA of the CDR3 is TGCGCCAGCAGTGAACGACGTAACTCTGGAAACACCATATATTTT. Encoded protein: CASSERRNSGNTIYF.

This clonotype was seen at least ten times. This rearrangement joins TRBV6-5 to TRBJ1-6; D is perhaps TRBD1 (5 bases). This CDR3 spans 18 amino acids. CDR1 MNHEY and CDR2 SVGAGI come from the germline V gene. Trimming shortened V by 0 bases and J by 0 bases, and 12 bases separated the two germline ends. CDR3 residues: CASSYSIGGSSYNSPLHF. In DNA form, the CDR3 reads TGTGCCAGCAGTTACTCGATTGGGGGGAGCTCCTATAATTCACCCCTCCACTTT.

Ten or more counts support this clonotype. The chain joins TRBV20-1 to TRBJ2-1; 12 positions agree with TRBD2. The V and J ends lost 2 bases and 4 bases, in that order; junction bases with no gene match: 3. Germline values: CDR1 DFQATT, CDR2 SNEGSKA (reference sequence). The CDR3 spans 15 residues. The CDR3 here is CSARSGTSGYNEQFF. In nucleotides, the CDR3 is TGCAGTGCTAGATCCGGGACTAGCGGGTACAATGAGCAGTTCTTC.

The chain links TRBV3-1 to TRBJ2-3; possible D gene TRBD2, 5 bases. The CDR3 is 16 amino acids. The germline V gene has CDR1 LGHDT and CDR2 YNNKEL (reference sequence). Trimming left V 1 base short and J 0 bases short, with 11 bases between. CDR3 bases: TGTGCCAGCAGCCAAGTGATAGCGTCTAGCACAGATACGCAGTATTTT. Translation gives CASSQVIASSTDTQYF.

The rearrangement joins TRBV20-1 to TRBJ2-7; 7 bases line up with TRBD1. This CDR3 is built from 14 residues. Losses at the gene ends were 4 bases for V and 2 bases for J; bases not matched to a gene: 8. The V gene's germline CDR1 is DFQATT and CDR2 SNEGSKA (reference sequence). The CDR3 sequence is CSANIAGTAYEQYF. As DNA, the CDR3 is TGCAGTGCTAACATCGCCGGGACAGCCTACGAGCAGTACTTC.